This T cell receptor beta chain was profiled in a study of T cell responses to AZD1222 COVID-19 vaccine. Overall study results and limits: Clonal diversity was possibly underestimated, and the donors were mostly white British, with more females. Along spike, vaccine-associated CD4 TCRs were found throughout, with dominance at 160-218 and 743-854. Repertoires were obtained solely post-peak T cell response.

With regard to this clone: Its target is not known.

Repertoires were generated with immunoSEQ multiplex PCR, while TCRdb's copy carries only in-frame clones and drops some. This table holds 98,000 or so clones, roughly 92% found once. V dropped 10 bases and J dropped 7; count of bases not matched to a gene: 5. This CDR3 is built from 12 residues. Germline V gene data show CDR1 as SNHLY and CDR2 as FYNNEI. This clonotype was obtained from an adult in good health. Sequenced material: peripheral blood, taken on day 0 of AZD1222 vaccination. The rearrangement uses TRBV2 and TRBJ2-5; 11 bases are shared with TRBD1. The CDR3 DNA reads as TGTGCCAACCGGGACAGGGGGGCGACCCAGTACTTC. Amino acids: CANRDRGATQYF.